This T cell receptor beta chain was recorded in a study of cytomegalovirus exposure and HLA in healthy donors (dated by TCRdb to the late 2010s). As for the study more broadly: In an earlier analysis of some 610 of the donors, 250 to 300 Gb of sequence data and some 100 million unique TCR beta sequences from 150 million to 200 million T cells were reported. Around 300 gigabases of sequencing data and 70 million to 100 million unique TCR sequences were included in an early release covering about 620 HLA-typed donors. The genetic ancestry cluster associated with self-reported Caucasian donors included 65% to 90% of the 398 genotyped donors. The study was designed to test whether signatures of past pathogen exposure could be identified by cataloging public T cell receptors. The T cell repertoires of 700 or so subjects were profiled by immunosequencing and related to cytomegalovirus serostatus. Along with the roughly 670-subject first cohort, a separate validation cohort of over a hundred different subjects was used. High-throughput TCR immunosequencing, statistical association of individual TCRs with disease status, and machine learning were combined to predict cytomegalovirus infection status. In a later analysis, previously published TCR beta repertoires from 670 or so donors were re-analyzed and high-resolution HLA genotyping was added so that TCR occurrence patterns could be studied. Rather than drawing on any new phenotypic data, the later analysis identified candidate immune exposures from TCR beta sequences and the way those sequences occurred across donors. An earlier analysis of 587 of the donors used high-throughput TCR beta sequencing to judge whether each TCR beta V gene segment behaved as functional or pseudogenic. Alongside the repertoire data, information on donor age, sex, ethnicity and CMV serostatus was compiled. In a later genetic analysis, genome-wide SNP genotypes for about three fifths of the roughly 670 donors were used, and that subset was treated as a discovery cohort. Every repertoire in the discovery cohort had been generated on one and the same sequencing platform. Both class I and class II loci were covered by HLA typing, at four-digit resolution. The number of donors typed differed by locus, with roughly 620-640 for A, B, C, DRB1 and DQB1, roughly 520 for DQA1, approximately 570 for DPA1, and 450 to 480 for DPB1. Four to six DR-DQ haplotypes were handled as single units for association and clustering, since linkage in the cohort was strong. Among some 400 genotyped donors of the cohort, an average of roughly 230,000 unique TCR beta nucleotide sequences was sequenced per donor, of which 15% to 20% were non-productive.

Points on this clone: No cognate antigen has been identified for it. Per-nucleotide qualities are absent, and no much larger clonotype sits a single base away.

The cohort consisted of fewer than 700 healthy bone marrow donors. At the time of sampling, every cohort member was nominally healthy, though immune exposures that went unrecorded were likely present. The donor tested CMV seronegative and was one of the 352 seronegative cohort members. Every donor gave a peripheral blood sample, and the peripheral blood mononuclear cells from that sample were used for TCR beta sequencing. Genomic DNA extraction from the blood cell samples was performed with the Qiagen DNeasy Blood Extraction Kit. The CDR3 goes from the cysteine to the phenylalanine over 15 residues. Just CDR3 DNA is preserved here, 45 bases in frame from base 1. Trimming leaves V shorter by 3 bases and J shorter by 0 bases, with the junction holding 3 bases beyond the gene matches. CDR1 MNHEY and CDR2 SMNVEV were looked up in the germline V gene (reference sequence). Study-wide conclusions, independent of this receptor: A group of highly shared sequence variants was considered likely to be a technical artifact of the sequencing pipeline. In a later genetic analysis, fewer N-insertions in productive TCRs were reported among donors in an Asian-associated ancestry cluster than the roughly 710-donor mean. In a later analysis, several top co-occurrence clusters were reported to appear linked to parvovirus B19, influenza, CMV and Epstein-Barr virus. V-gene and J-gene trimming of TCR beta chains was associated with a missense DCLRE1C variant in a later genetic analysis, and the association was replicated in an independent cohort. Around 16 rarely observed V segments, including chromosome 9 orphons, were excluded from the earlier analysis of some 590 of the donors because counts were too low. A later analysis associated some 17,000 TCR beta sequences with specific HLA alleles at a false discovery rate of 0.05. An earlier analysis of several hundred of the donors showed that most TCR beta V segments appeared in productive rearrangements either about 87% or about 30% of the time, which broadly matched IMGT annotations. In a later analysis, the rate of TCR association differed among HLA loci, with DRB1 alleles having the most associated TCRs and HLA-C alleles having the fewest. Most TCR sequences were observed very rarely across donors, whereas some public TCRs were present in many individuals. CMV serostatus was the only immune exposure information available for the cohort. Compared with equally common non-associated chains, HLA-associated TCR beta chains in a later analysis were more clonally expanded and had lower generation probabilities. In both the original and validation cohorts, the classifier was reported to diagnose cytomegalovirus status with high specificity and sensitivity. The study gave a list of 150 to 200 TCR beta chains associated with cytomegalovirus. Most CMV-associated TCR beta chains appeared to be HLA-restricted in a later analysis, and the HLA associations seemed to be driven largely by CMV exposure. Correlated functional status among segregating V segments might be attributable to linkage disequilibrium, but an unknown experimental factor could not be ruled out. In vitro tests confirmed that a few of the cytomegalovirus-associated TCR beta chains recognize cytomegalovirus antigens. The cohort was sequenced for TCR beta chains only, and without alpha or paired-chain data the features that could be detected were limited. It was suggested by the authors that the approach could potentially be generalized to other disease states and immunological phenotypes. Strong co-occurrence of HLA alleles, especially DR and DQ, made assigning TCR associations to individual alleles difficult. Presence/absence analyses assumed roughly uniform sequencing depth across donors, an assumption that may not hold. Because HLA typing was missing for some donors at each locus, association tests included only the typed subset. Because the 87-base-pair reads could not distinguish some IMGT-functional V segments, including TRBV6-2 and TRBV6-3, those segments were excluded. A further reported finding was that TCR beta sequences accurately predicted the HLA-A and HLA-B alleles for most subjects in the first cohort.

Library construction relied on the immunoSEQ multiplex PCR assay. For the multiplex PCR, a mixture combining 60 forward primers for TCR Vbeta segments and 13 reverse primers for TCR Jbeta segments was used. The CDR3 region of rearranged TCR beta genes was amplified from genomic DNA with a multiplex PCR assay. The Illumina HiSeq System was used to sequence the amplified TCR beta libraries as 87-base-pair reads. In the source study's methods: In a later analysis, roughly 80 million unique TCR beta chains were counted across the roughly 700 repertoires, and some 10 million of these chains were shared by at least two donors. Raw reads were error-corrected and collapsed into unique sequences by a nearest-neighbor algorithm in which closely related sequences were merged to remove PCR and sequencing errors. CDR3 sequences were aligned to IMGT reference sequences to assign V, D and J gene segments. For a sequence to be retained, at least a six-nucleotide match to both a V gene segment and a J gene segment was required. Rearrangements were classified as productive when the CDR3 lacked stop codons and remained in frame with V and J, and all other rearrangements were classified as non-productive. Following IMGT convention, CDR3 was defined as the stretch from the second conserved V-encoded cysteine up to the conserved J-encoded phenylalanine. The earlier analysis of 587 of the donors excluded any sequence lacking an unambiguous match to a single V gene segment. An earlier analysis of several hundred of the donors called V segments functional above 56.7% productive rearrangements and segregating when the between-donor standard deviation exceeded 5%. A statistical classification framework was built for diagnosing cytomegalovirus status from the catalog of TCR beta chain sequences. In a later analysis, V and J genes were assigned by comparing TCR nucleotide sequences against IMGT/GENE-DB human TR gene sequences. Using the TCRdist pipeline, a later analysis assigned CDR3 sequences along with most-parsimonious VDJ recombination scenarios. In a later analysis, each TCR beta chain was defined by its CDR3 amino acid sequence together with its V-gene family, and reads without a unique V-gene family were excluded. A later analysis removed roughly 590 highly shared, low-generation-probability nucleotide sequences to deal with suspected cross-contamination and a sequencing artifact. In a later analysis, a clonal expansion index was calculated for each public chain from normalized within-repertoire ranks of inferred template counts. In a later analysis, generation probabilities were computed using a VDJ recombination model fitted to out-of-frame rearrangements, and the results were checked against IGoR. Hypergeometric tests were used in a later analysis to score TCR-TCR, TCR-HLA and TCR-CMV co-occurrence, with a repertoire-size bias correction applied to the TCR pairs. To estimate false discovery rates, a later analysis permuted the HLA or CMV assignments 20 times. In a later analysis, co-occurring TCRs were grouped using DBSCAN, with TCRdist sequence similarity added in when clustering inside HLA-allele-positive subsets. Repertoires with fewer than 30,000 or more than 120,000 public chains, plus five repertoires with anomalous nucleotide sharing, were excluded from co-occurrence clustering. Held by TCRdb, this immuneACCESS table contains in-frame sequences only and omits some clones. Under half of the omission traces to an unresolved V gene where checked; the cause of the rest is unknown. V and J calls and clone size are copied from that table; D and trimming were computed from the DNA. Counted in this sample were about 170,000 clones; under 80% of them appeared once. Around 3.2% of the sample is held by the ten biggest clonotypes.

The clonotype comes from a female donor in good health and CMV-seronegative. The chain is assembled from TRBV27 and TRBJ2-7; a stretch of 9 junction bases matches TRBD2. Sequences were obtained from PBMCs. Here is the DNA: TGTGCCAGCAGTTTTGAGCGGGGGGCCTCCTACGAGCAGTACTTC. This translates into CASSFERGASYEQYF.